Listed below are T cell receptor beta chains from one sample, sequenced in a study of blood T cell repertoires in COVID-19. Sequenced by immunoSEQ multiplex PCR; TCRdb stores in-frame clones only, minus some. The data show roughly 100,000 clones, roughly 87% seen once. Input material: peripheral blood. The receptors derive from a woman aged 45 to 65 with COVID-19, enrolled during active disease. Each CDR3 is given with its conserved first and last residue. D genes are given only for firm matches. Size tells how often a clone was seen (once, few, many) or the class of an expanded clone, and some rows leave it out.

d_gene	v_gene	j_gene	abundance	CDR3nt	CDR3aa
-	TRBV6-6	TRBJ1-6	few	TGTGCCAGCAGTTACGCGGAAGATAATTCACCCCTCCACTTT	CASSYAEDNSPLHF
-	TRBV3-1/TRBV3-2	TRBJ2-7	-	TGTGCCAGCAGCCAAGGCGTGTACGAGCAGTACTTC	CASSQGVYEQYF
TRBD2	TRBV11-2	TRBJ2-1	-	TGTGCCAGCAGCTTAGCCCTAGCGGGGGGGCATGAGCAGTTCTTC	CASSLALAGGHEQFF
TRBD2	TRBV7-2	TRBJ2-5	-	TGTGCCAGCAGCTTAGGACCTAGCGGGGGGGGGCAAGAGACCCAGTACTTC	CASSLGPSGGGQETQYF
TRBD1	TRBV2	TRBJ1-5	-	TGTGCCAGCAGGAGACAGGGCGAGAATCAGCCCCAGCATTTT	CASRRQGENQPQHF
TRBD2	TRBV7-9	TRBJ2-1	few	TGTGCCAGCCGGGGGGGCCCGGCTGAGCAGTTCTTC	CASRGGPAEQFF
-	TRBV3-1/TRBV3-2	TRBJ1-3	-	TGTGCCAGCAGCCAACAGGGCTATGGAAACACCATATATTTT	CASSQQGYGNTIYF
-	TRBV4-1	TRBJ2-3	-	TGCGCCAGCAGGGATACAGGAAGCACAGATACGCAGTATTTT	CASRDTGSTDTQYF
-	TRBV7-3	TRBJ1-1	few	TGTGCCAGCTCACAGGGCCAATACACTGAAGCTTTCTTT	CASSQGQYTEAFF
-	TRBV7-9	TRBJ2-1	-	TGTGCCAGCAGCTTTTTTATAGGGGCGGACAATGAGCAGTTCTTC	CASSFFIGADNEQFF
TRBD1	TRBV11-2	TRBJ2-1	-	TGTGCCAGCCACCTGGCAGGGGGCCCGTACAATGAGCAGTTCTTC	CASHLAGGPYNEQFF
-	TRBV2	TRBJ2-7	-	TGTGCCAGCAGTACGAGCTCCTACGAGCAGTACTTC	CASSTSSYEQYF
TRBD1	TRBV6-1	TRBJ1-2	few	TGTGCCAGCAGTGATCCCAGGGGGTACTATGGCTACACCTTC	CASSDPRGYYGYTF
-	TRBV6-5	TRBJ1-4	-	TGTGCCAGCAGACCCGCCCCAGGGTGGGAAAAACTGTTTTTT	CASRPAPGWEKLFF
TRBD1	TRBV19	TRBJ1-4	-	TGTGCCAGTAGTGGGACAGGGGGTTACCCTGCAACTAATGAAAAACTGTTTTTT	CASSGTGGYPATNEKLFF
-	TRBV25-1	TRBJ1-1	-	TGTGCCAGCAGTGAAATGAACCGAGGCACTGAAGCTTTCTTT	CASSEMNRGTEAFF
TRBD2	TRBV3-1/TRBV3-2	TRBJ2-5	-	TGTGCCAGCAGCTCTCTATCTAGCGGGGGTTCACAAGAGACCCAGTACTTC	CASSSLSSGGSQETQYF
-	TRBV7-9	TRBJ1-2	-	TGTGCCAGCAGCTTCGGGGGATTCGACTATGGCTACACCTTC	CASSFGGFDYGYTF